Below, 11 T cell receptor beta chains from the same sample are listed, as sequenced in a study of a mutant IDH1 vaccine in newly diagnosed glioma. Sequencing was performed with immunoSEQ multiplex PCR; in TCRdb, only in-frame clones are kept and a portion is missing. Of 12,000 or so clones in the sample, around nine tenths were seen once. Described time point: week 5, during vaccination. Topical imiquimod was applied with each vaccine dose, which held 300 ug of mutant IDH1 20-mer peptide. Their target antigens are unknown. Source: PBMCs, taken from a glioma patient whose treatment included an IDH1 peptide vaccine. The receptors originated from a woman aged 40 to 55 with glioma. Some clones in this sample may be carry-over from other donors' samples.

The chain combines TRBV30 with TRBJ1-4; D unclear. CDR1 is GTSNPN, CDR2 SVGIG, per germline (reference sequence). The CDR3 contains 12 residues. As DNA, the CDR3 is TGTATCGGAGGCCGATCTAATGAAAAACTGTTTTTT. Residues: CIGGRSNEKLFF.

This rearrangement joins TRBV30 to TRBJ1-4; D is unresolved. Germline V gene data show CDR1 as GTSNPN and CDR2 as SVGIG (reference sequence). The CDR3 runs 13 residues. V was shortened by 3 bases and J by 6 bases, with 11 bases between the two germline ends. The CDR3 spells CAWRRESYEKLFF. The CDR3, as DNA: TGTGCCTGGAGAAGGGAGTCGTATGAAAAACTGTTTTTT.

The rearrangement links TRBV7-9 to TRBJ1-4; the match to TRBD1 covers 7 bases. Germline V gene lookup returns CDR1 SEHNR and CDR2 FQNEAQ (reference sequence). V lost 1 base to trimming and J lost 8 bases; unmatched junction nucleotides: 7. The CDR3 totals 15 residues. CDR3 protein: CASSLEGTEKEKLFF. CDR3 coding DNA: TGTGCCAGCAGCTTAGAGGGGACAGAAAAGGAAAAACTGTTTTTT.

The genes are TRBV6-5 and TRBJ2-1, with 9 nucleotides matching TRBD2. This CDR3 is 14 amino acids long. V shed 6 bases and J 5 bases; nucleotides not matched to a gene: 5. CDR1 is MNHEY, CDR2 SVGAGI, per germline. As DNA, the CDR3 is TGTGCCAGCAGGCGGGCTAGCGGGGACAATGAGCAGTTCTTC. Protein: CASRRASGDNEQFF.

The chain carries TRBV6-5 and TRBJ1-5, with 10 bases matching TRBD1. Germline V gene data show CDR1 as MNHEY and CDR2 as SVGAGI. The J segment lost 7 bases and the V segment lost 5 bases, leaving 8 bases of the junction unmatched. The CDR3 is 15 residues long. The CDR3 protein is CASSPRTGGNQPQHF. The CDR3 DNA reads as TGTGCCAGCAGTCCCCGGACAGGGGGTAACCAGCCCCAGCATTTT.

The rearrangement joins TRBV5-4 to TRBJ1-2; 11 nucleotides match TRBD1. CDR1 and CDR2 (germline): SGHNT, YYREEE (reference sequence). The CDR3 is made up of 14 amino acids. Trimming cost V 3 bases and J 7 bases; bases outside gene matches: 5. The DNA for the CDR3 is TGTGCCAGCAGCTCCGGACAGGGGGCGGGTGGCTACACCTTC. Protein: CASSSGQGAGGYTF.

The rearrangement joins TRBV30 to TRBJ1-4; D is perhaps TRBD1 (5 bases). This CDR3 is 13 amino acids long. With 4 bases removed from V and 4 bases from J, the gap between germline ends came to 10 bases. Germline V CDR1 and CDR2: GTSNPN, SVGIG (reference sequence). The chain's CDR3 is CAWNTGINEKLFF. Here the CDR3 DNA reads TGTGCCTGGAACACAGGCATTAATGAAAAACTGTTTTTT. Supplemented by reference TRBV30 and TRBJ1-4, the full variable domain reads SQTIHQWPATLVQPVGSPLSLECTVEGTSNPNLYWYRQAAGRGLQLLFYSVGIGQISSEVPQNLSASRPQDRQFILSSKKLLLSDSGFYLCAWNTGINEKLFFGSGTQLSVL.

The V gene is TRBV7-9, the J gene TRBJ1-3; 7 positions agree with TRBD1. The V segment lost 5 bases and the J segment 0 bases; nucleotides outside the gene matches: 13. Per the germline V gene, CDR1 is SEHNR and CDR2 is FQNEAQ (reference sequence). The CDR3 loop spans 18 amino acids. CDR3 protein: CASSHKTGTDTSGNTIYF. As DNA, the CDR3 is TGTGCCAGCAGCCACAAGACCGGGACAGATACCTCTGGAAACACCATATATTTT.

The chain employs TRBV19 and TRBJ1-6; the D gene is possibly TRBD1 (6 bases). Germline V gene data show CDR1 as LNHDA and CDR2 as SQIVND (reference sequence). The V and J ends lost 10 bases and 0 bases respectively, with 13 bases between them. This CDR3 contains 15 residues. The CDR3 DNA follows: TGTGCCACCAGGGACACTTACTCCTATAATTCACCCCTCCACTTT. Translating it yields CATRDTYSYNSPLHF.

The CDR3 sequence is CASSYSKNTEAFF. The CDR3 coding sequence is TGCGCCAGCAGCTACTCGAAGAACACTGAAGCTTTCTTT. J is TRBJ1-1 and V is TRBV5-1; D not certain. Germline CDR1 reads SGHRS; CDR2 reads YFSETQ. The CDR3 covers 13 residues. V was trimmed by 3 bases and J by 1 base, leaving 7 bases between them.

V and J are TRBV27 and TRBJ2-7; perhaps D is TRBD1 or TRBD2 (5 bases each). The length of the CDR3 is 14 residues. CDR1 is MNHEY, CDR2 SMNVEV, per germline (reference sequence). Trimming cost V 5 bases and J 5 bases, with 16 bases left between them. As DNA, the CDR3 is TGTGCCAGCAGTCTGGGGACCGAAGAGAACGAGCAGTACTTC. This encodes CASSLGTEENEQYF.